This T cell receptor beta chain was identified in a study of blood T cell repertoires in COVID-19. For the study at large: The cDNA or gDNA used as material had been derived from T cells, B-cell-depleted T cells, or PBMCs.

This clone was counted only a few times. Assay used: immunoSEQ multiplex PCR; TCRdb lists only in-frame clones, some missing. This table holds 250,000 to 400,000 clones, around 90% found once. Recruitment covered about two dozen US areas and drew participants whose ages spanned roughly 18 to 90 years. The receptor comes from a man between 60 and 75 years old who had recovered from COVID-19. Sequencing was carried out using PBMCs or T cells enriched from blood (not recorded which).

The chain's CDR3 is CAISDASGTTGELFF. The CDR3 region has the DNA TGTGCCATCAGTGACGCTAGCGGGACGACCGGGGAGCTGTTTTTT. The rearrangement uses TRBV10-3 and TRBJ2-2, with 9 bases matching TRBD2. This CDR3 has 15 amino acids. Per germline, CDR1 ENHRY and CDR2 SYGVKD. Unmatched junction bases numbered 4, after V lost 3 bases and J lost 5 bases.